The 7 T cell receptor beta chains reported below all come from one sample, sequenced in a study of CD4 T cells in relation to SARS-CoV-2 and coronaviruses. Unexposed donor CD4+ T cells date from about 2011-2018, before the COVID-19 pandemic. After less than 11 days of culture, CD4+ T cells were isolated. Their specific antigens are unknown. TCRdb's table, derived via immunoSEQ multiplex PCR, lists solely in-frame clones and lacks some. The data show approximately 25,000 clones, with around 79% seen just once and 15% to 20% held by the top ten. Sequenced material: CD4+ T cells from PBMCs, cultured in vitro. The receptors derive from a human donor in good health.

This clone was counted only a few times. The V gene is TRBV12-3 or TRBV12-4, the J gene TRBJ1-5; no definite D call. The CDR3 consists of 13 residues. With 5 bases removed from V and 15 bases from J, the gap between germline ends came to 20 bases. Here the CDR3 reads CASSPLMVGYPHF. CDR3 in DNA: TGTGCCAGCAGTCCCCTGATGGTGGGGTATCCGCATTTT.

In this sample, this clone turned up a few times. V usage is TRBV3-1 (or the pseudogene TRBV3-2) and J usage is TRBJ2-3; 13 bases align to TRBD2. The ends lost 2 bases at V and 6 bases at J; junction bases unmatched: 5. The CDR3 totals 16 residues. Germline-derived CDR1 and CDR2 are LGHDT and YNNKEL (reference sequence). CDR3 in amino acids: CASSQQLAGGSDTQYF. The CDR3 DNA sequence: TGTGCCAGCAGCCAACAACTAGCGGGAGGGTCCGATACGCAGTATTTT.

This clone turned up a few times. The genes are TRBV24-1 and TRBJ2-2, with 7 nucleotides matching TRBD2. Germline lookup yields CDR1 KGHDR and CDR2 SFDVKD. The CDR3 consists of 14 residues. V was pared by 9 bases and J by 3 bases, with 6 bases of the junction left unmatched. The CDR3 loop is CATRGGRDTGELFF. Here the CDR3 DNA reads TGTGCCACCCGAGGAGGGAGGGACACCGGGGAGCTGTTTTTT.

This chain joins TRBV4-1 and TRBJ1-2; D unresolved. Trimming left V 0 bases short and J 4 bases short, with 12 bases between. The V gene's germline CDR1 is MGHRA and CDR2 YSYEKL. The CDR3 loop spans 15 amino acids. CDR3 nucleotide sequence: TGCGCCAGCAGCCAAGATAACTTACGGGCCTATGGCTACACCTTC. Protein product: CASSQDNLRAYGYTF.

The chain employs TRBV19 and TRBJ2-5; weak D call: TRBD2 (5 bases). This CDR3 spans 11 amino acids. Germline CDR1 LNHDA, CDR2 SQIVND (reference sequence). Trimming cost V 4 bases and J 5 bases, with 5 bases left between them. DNA for the CDR3: TGTGCCAGTAGTAGCGGGGAGACCCAGTACTTC. Translation gives CASSSGETQYF.

The rearrangement joins TRBV12-3 or TRBV12-4 to TRBJ1-4, with unresolved D. The CDR3 length is 13 residues. The V and J ends lost 4 bases and 4 bases respectively, with 7 bases between them. CDR3 loop: CASSSTVNEKLFF. The CDR3, as DNA: TGTGCCAGCAGTTCAACAGTTAATGAAAAACTGTTTTTT.

This chain joins TRBV2 and TRBJ2-1; 7 bases match TRBD2. Germline V gives CDR1 SNHLY, CDR2 FYNNEI. Trimming cost V 3 bases and J 0 bases; bases outside gene matches: 2. CDR3 size: 15 residues. The CDR3 coding sequence is TGTGCCAGCAGTGAGGGGGGGAGCTCCTACAATGAGCAGTTCTTC. It codes for CASSEGGSSYNEQFF.